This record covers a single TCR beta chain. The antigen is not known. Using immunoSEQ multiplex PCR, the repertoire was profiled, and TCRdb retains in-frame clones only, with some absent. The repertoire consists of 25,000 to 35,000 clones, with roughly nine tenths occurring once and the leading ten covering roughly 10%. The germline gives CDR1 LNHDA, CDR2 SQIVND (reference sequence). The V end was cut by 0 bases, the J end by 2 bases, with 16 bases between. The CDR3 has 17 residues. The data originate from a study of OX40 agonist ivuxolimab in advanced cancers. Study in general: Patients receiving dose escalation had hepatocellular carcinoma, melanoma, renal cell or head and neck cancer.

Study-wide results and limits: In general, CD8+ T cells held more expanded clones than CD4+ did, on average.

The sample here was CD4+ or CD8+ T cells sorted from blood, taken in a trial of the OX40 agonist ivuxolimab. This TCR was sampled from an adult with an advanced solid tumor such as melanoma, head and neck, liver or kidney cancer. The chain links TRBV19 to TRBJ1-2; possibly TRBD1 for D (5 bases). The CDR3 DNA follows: TGTGCCAGTAGTATAGATCAATTCTCGGGGGTCAACTATGGCTACACCTTC. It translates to CASSIDQFSGVNYGYTF.